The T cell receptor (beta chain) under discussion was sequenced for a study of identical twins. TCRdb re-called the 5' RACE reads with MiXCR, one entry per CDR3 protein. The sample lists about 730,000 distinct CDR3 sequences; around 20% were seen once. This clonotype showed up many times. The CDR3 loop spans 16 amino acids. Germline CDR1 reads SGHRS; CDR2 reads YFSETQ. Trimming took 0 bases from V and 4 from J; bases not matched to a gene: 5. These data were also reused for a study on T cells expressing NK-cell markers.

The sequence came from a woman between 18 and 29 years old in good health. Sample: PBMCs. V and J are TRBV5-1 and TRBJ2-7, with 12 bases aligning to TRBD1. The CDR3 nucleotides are TGCGCCAGCAGCTTGGCCCCGGGACAGGGGGCATACGAGCAGTACTTC. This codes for CASSLAPGQGAYEQYF.